Shown below are 27 T cell receptor beta chains from a single sample sequenced in a study of T-cell reconstitution after alpha-beta-depleted transplantation in children. Construction of the TCRbeta library involved unique molecular identifiers. Using its own MiXCR run on the PCR reads, TCRdb lists one record per CDR3 protein. The sample comprises about 640,000 distinct CDR3 sequences, 10% to 15% of which are singletons, and 2% to 2.5% rests with the top ten. The source was PBMCs, mostly from graft donor cells, collected 360 days after TCRalphabeta/CD19-depleted stem cell transplant. These receptors were taken from a male patient between 10 and 17 years old who had a stem cell transplant for acute myeloid leukemia, so the T cells may come from the graft donor.

This clonotype was counted between two and nine times. The chain employs TRBV11-2 and TRBJ2-1, with 9 bases aligning to TRBD1. V lost 0 bases, J lost 0 bases, and 15 bases stayed unmatched. The CDR3 is 21 amino acids. CDR1 and CDR2 (germline): SGHAT, FQNNGV. This CDR3 is CASSLDRQGQGARSSYNEQFF. CDR3 nucleotide sequence: TGTGCCAGCAGCTTAGATCGGCAGGGACAGGGTGCGAGAAGCTCCTACAATGAGCAGTTCTTC.

V usage is TRBV2 and J usage is TRBJ2-2, with D maybe TRBD2 (5 bases). Germline V lookup: CDR1 SNHLY, CDR2 FYNNEI. The CDR3 is 18 residues long. V was trimmed by 5 bases and J by 6 bases, leaving 25 bases between them. The CDR3 sequence: CASSFLVGLAVFPGELFF. CDR3 nucleotide sequence: TGTGCCAGCAGTTTTCTGGTCGGGCTAGCCGTGTTCCCCGGGGAGCTGTTTTTT.

This sequence joins TRBV18 and TRBJ2-2; 8 nucleotides line up with TRBD2. Germline-derived CDR1 and CDR2 are KGHSH and LQKENI. CDR3 length: 15 residues. J lost 8 bases, V lost 6 bases, and 11 bases had no gene match. In nucleotides, the CDR3 is TGTGCCAGCTCGCGGCGAGCGGGAGAAACTGGGGAGCTGTTTTTT. It is translated as CASSRRAGETGELFF.

This clonotype was counted ten times or more. The chain links TRBV12-3 or TRBV12-4 to TRBJ1-1; D is undetermined. The CDR3 totals 13 residues. Trimming stripped 0 bases from V and 1 base from J, with 3 bases between. In nucleotides, the CDR3 is TGTGCCAGCAGTTTAGCCGAGAACACTGAAGCTTTCTTT. Translating it yields CASSLAENTEAFF.

This sequence joins TRBV28 and TRBJ2-2; TRBD2 matches 13 bases. From germline, CDR1 is MDHEN and CDR2 SYDVKM. This CDR3 spans 17 amino acids. The V gene end was trimmed by 5 bases and the J gene end by 7 bases; junction bases not matched to a gene: 10. CDR3 region: CASSPLGTSGIGGELFF. As DNA, the CDR3 is TGTGCCAGCAGTCCCCTAGGGACTAGCGGGATTGGCGGGGAGCTGTTTTTT. Based on the CDR3 plus reference TRBV28 and TRBJ2-2, the full variable domain is DVKVTQSSRYLVKRTGEKVFLECVQDMDHENMFWYRQDPGLGLRLIYFSYDVKMKEKGDIPEGYSVSREKKERFSLILESASTNQTSMYLCASSPLGTSGIGGELFFGEGSRLTVL.

V usage is TRBV5-1 and J usage is TRBJ2-7, with 10 positions matching TRBD2. Germline V CDR1 and CDR2: SGHRS, YFSETQ. The CDR3 extends over 15 amino acids. V lost 4 bases to trimming and J lost 4 bases; unmatched junction nucleotides: 8. Here the CDR3 DNA reads TGCGCCAGCAGCGTACTAGCGGGGATCACTTACGAGCAGTACTTC. Its protein is CASSVLAGITYEQYF.

This clonotype was seen only a few times. The chain carries TRBV29-1 and TRBJ2-7; 11 bases match TRBD2. The germline CDR1 and CDR2 sequences are SQVTM and ANQGSEA. The CDR3 spans 15 residues. With 5 bases clipped from V and 3 bases from J, the junction kept 9 bases outside the gene matches. CDR3 amino acids: CSVLRRGLADYEQYF. CDR3 in DNA: TGCAGCGTTCTACGGCGGGGACTAGCGGACTACGAGCAGTACTTC.

V and J are TRBV3-1 and TRBJ1-6; D gene uncertain. Germline CDR1 and CDR2: LGHDT and YNNKEL (reference sequence). Trimming took off 4 bases at V and 3 bases at J, with 13 bases between the two ends. CDR3 length equals 16 residues. The CDR3 reads CASSRVGSHYNSPLHF. As DNA, the CDR3 is TGTGCCAGCAGCCGTGTAGGCAGTCACTATAATTCACCCCTCCACTTT.

J is TRBJ2-2 and V is TRBV6-5; D is undetermined. V was cut by 0 bases and J by 6 bases, with 5 bases left in between. Germline-derived CDR1 and CDR2 are MNHEY and SVGAGI. The CDR3 totals 13 residues. The chain's CDR3 is CASSYSQSGELFF. DNA of the CDR3: TGTGCCAGCAGTTACTCCCAGTCCGGGGAGCTGTTTTTT.

The V call is TRBV6-4, the J call TRBJ2-3; D may be TRBD1 (6 bases). The CDR3 covers 15 residues. Per the germline V gene, CDR1 is MRHNA and CDR2 is SNTAGT. Trimming cost V 3 bases and J 6 bases, with 16 bases left between them. The CDR3 here is CASSEGGPLTDTQYF. The CDR3, as DNA: TGTGCCAGCAGTGAAGGGGGACCCCTAACGGATACGCAGTATTTT.

This clonotype was seen more than once but under ten times. This sequence joins TRBV11-2 and TRBJ2-3; the D is unclear. The germline V gene has CDR1 SGHAT and CDR2 FQNNGV. The CDR3 contains 12 residues. V was shortened by 8 bases and J by 13 bases, with 19 bases between the two germline ends. CDR3 protein: CASSRGSLREYF. As DNA, the CDR3 is TGTGCCAGCTCACGTGGTTCCCTGCGTGAGTATTTT.

This clonotype occurred many times. The rearrangement links TRBV12-3 or TRBV12-4 to TRBJ1-6; the D is unclear. This CDR3 has 15 amino acids. V lost 0 bases to trimming and J lost 2 bases, with 5 bases between them. The CDR3 loop is CASSLAGTYNSPLHF. DNA for the CDR3: TGTGCCAGCAGTTTAGCTGGGACCTATAATTCACCCCTCCACTTT.

The chain couples TRBV12-3 or TRBV12-4 to TRBJ2-7, with D hard to call. This CDR3 is built from 12 residues. The V end lost 3 bases, the J end lost 7 bases, and 10 bases lay between the germline ends. CDR3 DNA: TGTGCCAGCAGTTTCGTTCCTAGGGAGCAGTACTTC. This translates into CASSFVPREQYF.

This clonotype was picked up many times. V gene TRBV12-3 or TRBV12-4 combines with J gene TRBJ2-1; TRBD1 matches at 8 bases. This CDR3 region has 15 residues. V lost 3 bases to trimming and J lost 2 bases; unmatched junction nucleotides: 3. The CDR3 spells CASSFGQGPYNEQFF. In DNA, the CDR3 is TGTGCCAGCAGTTTTGGACAGGGTCCCTACAATGAGCAGTTCTTC.

This chain joins TRBV20-1 and TRBJ2-7; the match to TRBD2 covers 10 bases. Germline CDR1 reads DFQATT; CDR2 reads SNEGSKA (reference sequence). CDR3 size: 14 residues. V shed 6 bases and J 1 base; nucleotides not matched to a gene: 6. The CDR3 loop is CSAGYSGRSYEQYF. DNA for the CDR3: TGCAGTGCGGGGTATAGCGGGAGGTCCTACGAGCAGTACTTC.

This clonotype was observed a handful of times. The rearrangement joins TRBV6-2 or TRBV6-3 to TRBJ2-7, with D maybe TRBD2 (5 bases). The CDR3 consists of 21 residues. From germline, CDR1 is MNHEY and CDR2 SVGEGT. The V gene lost 2 bases and the J gene lost 0 bases, with 29 bases spanning the gap. CDR3 DNA: TGTGCCAGCAGTTACCCCCCGGAGGTCGGAGTATCGGGAATAAGCTCCTACGAGCAGTACTTC. Its protein is CASSYPPEVGVSGISSYEQYF.

The sample holds many counts of this clonotype. CDR3 in amino acids: CASSLPGLANTGELFF. The CDR3 DNA sequence: TGTGCCAGCAGTCTGCCTGGACTAGCTAACACCGGGGAGCTGTTTTTT. The chain recombines TRBV25-1 with TRBJ2-2; 8 bases agree with TRBD2. The CDR3 runs 16 residues. Germline values: CDR1 MGHDK, CDR2 SYGVNS. After removal of 5 bases from V and 2 bases from J, the junction contained 7 bases not matched to a gene.

This clonotype occurred once. V and J are TRBV29-1 and TRBJ1-1, with D perhaps matching TRBD1 (6 bases). The CDR3 runs 13 residues. Germline values: CDR1 SQVTM, CDR2 ANQGSEA. This chain's CDR3 is CRVELQGNTEAFF. Here the CDR3 DNA reads TGCAGGGTCGAATTACAGGGGAACACTGAAGCTTTCTTT.

This chain links TRBV10-3 with TRBJ1-1, with 8 nucleotides matching TRBD1. Germline CDR1 is ENHRY and CDR2 is SYGVKD. The CDR3 loop spans 15 amino acids. V trimming: 0 bases; J trimming: 3 bases; junction bases outside the gene matches: 3. In nucleotides, the CDR3 is TGTGCCATCAGTGAGTCAACAGGGGGAGACACTGAAGCTTTCTTT. This gives the protein CAISESTGGDTEAFF.

Regarding this clonotype: The junction departs from germline at one end; a sequencing error may be responsible. The rearrangement uses TRBV7-7 and TRBJ2-7; D uncertain. The CDR3 totals 13 residues. Germline CDR1 and CDR2: SSHAT and FNYEAQ (reference sequence). Written as DNA, the CDR3 is TGTGCTAGCAGCTCCGATATTACCTACGAGCAGTACTTC. This gives the protein CASSSDITYEQYF.

This clonotype was found a few times. CDR3 loop: CASSLGSLARNERFF. CDR3 bases: TGTGCCAGCAGCTTGGGGTCGCTAGCCAGGAATGAGCGTTTCTTC. The chain has TRBV27 and TRBJ2-1, with D possibly matching TRBD2 (5 bases). The CDR3 has 15 residues. CDR1 and CDR2 from the germline V gene are MNHEY and SMNVEV (reference sequence). V was trimmed by 6 bases and J by 16 bases, leaving 28 bases between them.

This clonotype was seen many times. The chain links TRBV28 to TRBJ2-7, with TRBD2 identical over 13 bases. The V segment lost 6 bases and the J segment 4 bases; nucleotides outside the gene matches: 6. The germline gives CDR1 MDHEN, CDR2 SYDVKM. This CDR3 comprises 15 residues. The CDR3 DNA reads as TGTGCCAGCAGCGTCGGGACTAGCGGGAAGTACGAGCAGTACTTC. Translating gives CASSVGTSGKYEQYF.

There are a few counts of this clonotype. This rearrangement joins TRBV29-1 to TRBJ2-3, with 11 positions matching TRBD2. From germline, CDR1 is SQVTM and CDR2 ANQGSEA. Unmatched junction bases numbered 12, after V lost 7 bases and J lost 3 bases. The CDR3 is made up of 16 amino acids. Written as DNA, the CDR3 is TGCAGCGCCGAAGACAAGAGGACTAGCGGGACAGATACGCAGTATTTT. Translation gives CSAEDKRTSGTDTQYF.

The rearrangement joins TRBV15 to TRBJ2-7; the match to TRBD2 covers 9 bases. The V and J ends lost 5 bases and 7 bases, in that order; junction bases with no gene match: 15. This CDR3 spans 16 amino acids. Looked up from germline, CDR1 is LNHNV and CDR2 is YYDKDF (reference sequence). CDR3 protein: CATSYKQASGTREQYF. CDR3 sequence (DNA): TGTGCCACCAGCTATAAGCAGGCTAGCGGGACACGAGAGCAGTACTTC. Full variable domain (missing parts from reference TRBV15 and TRBJ2-7): DAMVIQNPRYQVTQFGKPVTLSCSQTLNHNVMYWYQQKSSQAPKLLFHYYDKDFNNEADTPDNFQSRRPNTSFCFLDIRSPGLGDTAMYLCATSYKQASGTREQYFGPGTRLTVT.

In its sample, this clonotype was seen a few times. The chain recombines TRBV20-1 with TRBJ2-7; 8 nucleotides agree with TRBD1. This CDR3 comprises 14 residues. From germline, CDR1 is DFQATT and CDR2 SNEGSKA (reference sequence). J gave up 5 bases and V 6 bases, and 12 bases lay outside the gene matches. CDR3 region: CSAAQGARRDEQYF. CDR3 DNA: TGCAGTGCCGCCCAGGGGGCGAGACGCGACGAGCAGTACTTC.

The chain uses TRBV20-1 and TRBJ2-6; D is unclear. CDR1 DFQATT and CDR2 SNEGSKA come from the germline V gene (reference sequence). V shed 3 bases and J shed 0 bases, with 12 bases lying between them. The CDR3 runs to 16 residues. The CDR3 protein is CSASPGLGSGANVLTF. CDR3 nucleotide sequence: TGCAGTGCTAGTCCGGGCCTTGGCTCTGGGGCCAACGTCCTGACTTTC.

The V call is TRBV11-2, the J call TRBJ2-7, with 9 bases aligning to TRBD1. This CDR3 contains 13 residues. V dropped 1 base and J dropped 10; count of bases not matched to a gene: 5. Germline lookup yields CDR1 SGHAT and CDR2 FQNNGV. CDR3 sequence: CASSLADRGLQYF. DNA for the CDR3: TGTGCCAGCAGCTTAGCGGACAGGGGCCTTCAGTACTTC.